The rows below give T cell receptor beta chains drawn from one sample of a study of Ad26.COV2.S vaccination and SARS-CoV-2 variants. Assay: immunoSEQ multiplex PCR; the TCRdb copy retains only in-frame clones and omits some. This sample has about 680,000 clones, with 89% found just once. The input for sequencing was peripheral blood, taken in a trial of Ad26.COV2.S vaccine versus placebo. The receptor set was obtained from a person between 18 and 65 years old who received the Ad26.COV2.S COVID-19 vaccine or a placebo. The CDR3 runs from the conserved cysteine through the conserved F or W. The order of the fields is clone size, J gene, V gene, D gene, CDR3 DNA, CDR3 protein. The D gene is left open where the match is weak. Some rows mark clone size as missing; the rest say once, few, many or name a class of expanded clone.

clone size: NA; J gene: TRBJ1-6; V gene: TRBV4-2; D gene: NA; CDR3 DNA: TGTGCCAGCAGCCAAGACCCGGGACCTTATGCACCCCTCCACTTT; CDR3 protein: CASSQDPGPYAPLHF
clone size: NA; J gene: TRBJ1-2; V gene: TRBV13; D gene: NA; CDR3 DNA: TGTGCCAGCAGCTTAGGCCGGGGGGCGGTTGACTATGGCTACACCTTC; CDR3 protein: CASSLGRGAVDYGYTF
clone size: NA; J gene: TRBJ2-5; V gene: TRBV4-2; D gene: NA; CDR3 DNA: TGTGCCAGCAGCCAGGGCCCTCAAGAGACCCAGTACTTC; CDR3 protein: CASSQGPQETQYF
clone size: NA; J gene: TRBJ2-4; V gene: TRBV18; D gene: TRBD2; CDR3 DNA: TGTGCCAGCTCAGACCCCGGGACTAGCGGGGCCAAAAACATTCAGTACTTC; CDR3 protein: CASSDPGTSGAKNIQYF
clone size: NA; J gene: TRBJ1-1; V gene: TRBV10-3; D gene: NA; CDR3 DNA: TGTGCCATCAGTACTACAGGCATGAACACTGAAGCTTTCTTT; CDR3 protein: CAISTTGMNTEAFF
clone size: once; J gene: TRBJ1-4; V gene: TRBV4-1; D gene: NA; CDR3 DNA: TGCGCCAGCAGCCTCCTCCTCCCGGGACGCGGAGAAAAACTGTTTTTT; CDR3 protein: CASSLLLPGRGEKLFF
clone size: NA; J gene: TRBJ2-5; V gene: TRBV4-3; D gene: NA; CDR3 DNA: TGCGCCAGCAGTATTACAGCATTTCTCGAAGAAGAGACCCAGTACTTC; CDR3 protein: CASSITAFLEEETQYF
clone size: NA; J gene: TRBJ2-2; V gene: TRBV7-2; D gene: NA; CDR3 DNA: TGTGCCAGCAGGAACCCCGCAGGGGCCCTCAACACCGGGGAGCTGTTTTTT; CDR3 protein: CASRNPAGALNTGELFF
clone size: NA; J gene: TRBJ2-1; V gene: TRBV5-6; D gene: NA; CDR3 DNA: TGTGCCAGCAGCTTGGTAGCAAGCCACAATGAGCAGTTCTTC; CDR3 protein: CASSLVASHNEQFF
clone size: NA; J gene: TRBJ2-3; V gene: TRBV4-1; D gene: NA; CDR3 DNA: TGCGCCAGCAGCCAAGGAAACCTAGGGCTATTCACAGATACGCAGTATTTT; CDR3 protein: CASSQGNLGLFTDTQYF
clone size: NA; J gene: TRBJ2-3; V gene: TRBV6-5; D gene: NA; CDR3 DNA: TGTGCCAGCAGTTACGGCCGCGCGAATACGCAGTATTTT; CDR3 protein: CASSYGRANTQYF
clone size: few; J gene: TRBJ1-6; V gene: TRBV2; D gene: NA; CDR3 DNA: TGTGCCAGCAGTGCCGACAATCCACCCCTCCACTTT; CDR3 protein: CASSADNPPLHF
clone size: NA; J gene: TRBJ1-2; V gene: TRBV12-3/TRBV12-4; D gene: NA; CDR3 DNA: TGTGCCAGCAGTTTAGGTCAGGGAGGCTACACCTTC; CDR3 protein: CASSLGQGGYTF
clone size: NA; J gene: TRBJ1-4; V gene: TRBV10-3; D gene: NA; CDR3 DNA: TGTGCCATCAGTGACCCCAGGGCTGCTGAAAAACTGTTTTTT; CDR3 protein: CAISDPRAAEKLFF
clone size: NA; J gene: TRBJ1-1; V gene: TRBV19; D gene: NA; CDR3 DNA: TGTGCCAGTAGTTCGGGGAACACTGAAGCTTTCTTT; CDR3 protein: CASSSGNTEAFF
clone size: NA; J gene: TRBJ1-3; V gene: TRBV6-5; D gene: NA; CDR3 DNA: TGTGCCAGCCGGGGAAGCTCTGGAAACACCATATATTTT; CDR3 protein: CASRGSSGNTIYF
clone size: NA; J gene: TRBJ1-3; V gene: TRBV5-8; D gene: TRBD1; CDR3 DNA: TGTGCCAGCAGATCCGGGACAGGGGGATCTTGGGCCTCTGGAAACACCATATATTTT; CDR3 protein: CASRSGTGGSWASGNTIYF
clone size: NA; J gene: TRBJ1-6; V gene: TRBV3-1/TRBV3-2; D gene: NA; CDR3 DNA: TGTGCCAGCAGCCAAGCAGGGAGCTTTAATTCACCCCTCCACTTT; CDR3 protein: CASSQAGSFNSPLHF